This record covers a single TCR beta chain. Sequence at one end of the junction differs from germline and may be a read error. This record belongs to a study of tumor-infiltrating lymphocytes in primary liver carcinoma. The wider study: Primary liver carcinoma in the patients was surgically resected.

They got blood RNA out of unsorted whole blood and also pulled out germline DNA. Chronic HBV infection was present in the patients, who were treatment-naive. It was before surgery that approximately 4 milliliters of peripheral blood were collected. A constant-region primer primed TCR beta cDNA synthesis from 450 to 550 ng of total RNA. It was through three nested multiplex PCR rounds of slightly modified ARM-PCR that TCR beta libraries arose. For 10 cycles apiece, the opening two PCR rounds ran with TRBV1-TRBV30 forward primers and a C-beta reverse primer. TCRdb recomputed calls from the multiplex PCR reads with MiXCR, one row per CDR3 protein. The table lists fewer than 400,000 distinct CDR3 sequences, approximately 60% of them singletons, with more than 8.5% in the top ten. This CDR3 region has 15 residues. Germline lookup yields CDR1 SGHDT and CDR2 YYEEEE.

The rearrangement links TRBV5-6 to TRBJ1-1, with D possibly matching TRBD1 (6 bases). The sample consisted of peripheral blood. The TCR originated in a man aged 35 to 55 with primary liver carcinoma and hepatitis B virus infection. In DNA, the CDR3 is TGTGCCAGCGGCTTGCTAGGGGGAGACAACACTGAAGCTTTCTTT. Residues: CASGLLGGDNTEAFF.